These T cell receptor beta chains were read from a single sample in a study of siplizumab effects on memory and regulatory T cells. Data came from immunoSEQ multiplex PCR; TCRdb stores just in-frame clones and leaves some out. The sample contains 50,000 to 70,000 clones, 96% of which appear only once. Material: naive CD8+ T cells sorted from blood. Source of these receptors: a human donor in good health. CDR3s include the opening cysteine and the closing phenylalanine or tryptophan. D genes are given only for firm matches. A clone size is listed for some rows: how often the clone was seen (once, few, many), or a class if it is expanded.

>NA|TRBJ2-3|NA|TRBV9
CASSSPPASTDTQYF
TGTGCCAGCAGCTCCCCTCCGGCTAGCACAGATACGCAGTATTTT
>NA|TRBJ2-1|NA|TRBV6-4
CASSEAPSQSNEQFF
TGTGCCAGCAGTGAAGCGCCTAGTCAGTCCAATGAGCAGTTCTTC
>TRBD1|TRBJ2-1|once|TRBV4-3
CASSHTATGQLYNEQFF
TGCGCCAGCAGCCACACCGCCACGGGACAGCTTTACAATGAGCAGTTCTTC
>NA|TRBJ2-7|NA|TRBV6-5
CASSLVGGLSEQYF
TGTGCCAGCAGCCTTGTCGGGGGCTTAAGCGAGCAGTACTTC
>TRBD1|TRBJ1-2|NA|TRBV27
CASRPGQGGGYTF
TGTGCCAGCAGACCGGGACAGGGTGGTGGCTACACCTTC
>NA|TRBJ1-5|NA|TRBV27
CASSQLRGGRNQPQHF
TGTGCCAGCAGTCAACTCCGGGGGGGGCGCAATCAGCCCCAGCATTTT
>NA|TRBJ2-7|NA|TRBV27
CASSLHLGGAGEQYF
TGTGCCAGCAGTCTTCACCTTGGGGGGGCGGGCGAGCAGTACTTC
>TRBD1|TRBJ1-2|NA|TRBV6-5
CASSTTGGAYGYTF
TGTGCCAGCAGTACGACAGGGGGCGCTTATGGCTACACCTTC
>NA|TRBJ2-3|NA|TRBV5-1
CASSLEGVAGVTDTQYF
TGCGCCAGCAGCTTGGAGGGGGTCGCGGGGGTCACAGATACGCAGTATTTT
>TRBD2|TRBJ2-2|NA|TRBV27
CASSLGGGTGELFF
TGTGCCAGCAGTTTAGGGGGAGGGACCGGGGAGCTGTTTTTT
>NA|TRBJ1-2|NA|TRBV19
CASEVLGGYTF
TGTGCCAGCGAGGTTTTGGGCGGCTACACCTTC
>TRBD1|TRBJ1-5|NA|TRBV30
CAWSLTGVINQPQHF
TGTGCCTGGAGTTTGACAGGGGTTATAAATCAGCCCCAGCATTTT